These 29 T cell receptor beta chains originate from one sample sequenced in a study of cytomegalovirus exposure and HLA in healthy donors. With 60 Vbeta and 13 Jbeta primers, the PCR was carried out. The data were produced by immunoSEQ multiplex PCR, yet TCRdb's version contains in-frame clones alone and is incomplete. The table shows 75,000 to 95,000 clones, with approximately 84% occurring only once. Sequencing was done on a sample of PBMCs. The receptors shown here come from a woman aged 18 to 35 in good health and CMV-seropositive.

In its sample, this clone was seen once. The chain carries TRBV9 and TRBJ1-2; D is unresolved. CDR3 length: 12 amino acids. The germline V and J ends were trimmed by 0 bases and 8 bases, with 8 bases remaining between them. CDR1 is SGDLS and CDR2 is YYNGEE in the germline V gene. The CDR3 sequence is CASSVATGGYTF. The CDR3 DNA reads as TGTGCCAGCAGCGTAGCTACCGGGGGCTACACCTTC.

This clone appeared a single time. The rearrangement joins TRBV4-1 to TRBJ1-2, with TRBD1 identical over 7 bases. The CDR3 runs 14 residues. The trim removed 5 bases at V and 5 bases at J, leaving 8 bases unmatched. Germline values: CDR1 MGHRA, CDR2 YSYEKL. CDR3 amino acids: CASSVRQGNYGYTF. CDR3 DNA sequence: TGCGCCAGCAGCGTGCGACAGGGTAATTATGGCTACACCTTC.

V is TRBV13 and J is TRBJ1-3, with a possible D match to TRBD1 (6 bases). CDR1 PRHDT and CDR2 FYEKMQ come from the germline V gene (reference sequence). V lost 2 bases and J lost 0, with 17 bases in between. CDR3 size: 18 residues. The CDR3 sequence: CASSLRGGYGDSGNTIYF. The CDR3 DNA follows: TGTGCCAGCAGCTTAAGGGGGGGCTACGGGGACTCTGGAAACACCATATATTTT. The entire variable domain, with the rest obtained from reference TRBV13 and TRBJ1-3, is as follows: AAGVIQSPRHLIKEKRETATLKCYPIPRHDTVYWYQQGPGQDPQFLISFYEKMQSDKGSIPDRFSAQQFSDYHSELNMSSLELGDSALYFCASSLRGGYGDSGNTIYFGEGSWLTVV.

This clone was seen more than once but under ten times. CDR3 nucleotides: TGTGCCAGCTCCTGGACATTCGGGAATGAGCAGTTCTTC. Amino acid sequence: CASSWTFGNEQFF. J is TRBJ2-1 and V is TRBV27, with TRBD1 as a possible D gene (5 bases). Trimming pared 8 bases from V and 7 bases from J, leaving 15 bases between. Germline V gene data show CDR1 as MNHEY and CDR2 as SMNVEV (reference sequence). The CDR3 runs 13 residues.

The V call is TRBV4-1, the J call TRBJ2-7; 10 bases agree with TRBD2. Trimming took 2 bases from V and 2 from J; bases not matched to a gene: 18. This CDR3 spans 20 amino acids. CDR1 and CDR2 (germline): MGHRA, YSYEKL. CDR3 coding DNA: TGCGCCAGCAGCCAACGGAGGCTGTTTCAGCGGGAGGGATTGACCTACGAGCAGTACTTC. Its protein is CASSQRRLFQREGLTYEQYF.

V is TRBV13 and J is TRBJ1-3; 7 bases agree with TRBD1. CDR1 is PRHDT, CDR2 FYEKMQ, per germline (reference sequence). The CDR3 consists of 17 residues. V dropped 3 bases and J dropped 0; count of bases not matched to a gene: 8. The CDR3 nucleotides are TGTGCCAGCAGCTTTCAGGGACAGCCTTACTCTGGAAACACCATATATTTT. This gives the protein CASSFQGQPYSGNTIYF.

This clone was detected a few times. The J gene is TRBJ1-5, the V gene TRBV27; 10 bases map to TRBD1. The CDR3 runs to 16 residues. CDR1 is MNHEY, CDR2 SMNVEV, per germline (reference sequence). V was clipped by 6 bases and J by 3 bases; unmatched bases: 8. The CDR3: CASRTGGPFNNQPQHF. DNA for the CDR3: TGTGCCAGCAGGACAGGGGGCCCTTTTAACAATCAGCCCCAGCATTTT.

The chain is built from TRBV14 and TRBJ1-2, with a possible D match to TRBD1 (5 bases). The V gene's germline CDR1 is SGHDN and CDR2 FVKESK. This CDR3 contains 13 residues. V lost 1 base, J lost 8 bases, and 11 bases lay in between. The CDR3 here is CASSQAGVYGYTF. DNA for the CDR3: TGTGCCAGCAGCCAAGCGGGGGTATACGGCTACACCTTC.

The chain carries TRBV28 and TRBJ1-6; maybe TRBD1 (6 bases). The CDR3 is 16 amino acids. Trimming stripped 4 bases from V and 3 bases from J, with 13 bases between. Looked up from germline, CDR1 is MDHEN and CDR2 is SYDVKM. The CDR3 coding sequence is TGTGCCAGCAGTTGGAACAGGGTGAACTATAATTCACCCCTCCACTTT. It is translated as CASSWNRVNYNSPLHF.

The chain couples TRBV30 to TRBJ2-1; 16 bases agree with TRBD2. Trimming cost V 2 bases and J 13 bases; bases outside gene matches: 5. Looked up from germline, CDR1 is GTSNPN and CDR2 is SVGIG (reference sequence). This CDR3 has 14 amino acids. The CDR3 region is CAWSTGTSGRAQFF. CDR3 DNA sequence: TGTGCCTGGAGTACTGGGACTAGCGGGAGGGCCCAGTTCTTC.

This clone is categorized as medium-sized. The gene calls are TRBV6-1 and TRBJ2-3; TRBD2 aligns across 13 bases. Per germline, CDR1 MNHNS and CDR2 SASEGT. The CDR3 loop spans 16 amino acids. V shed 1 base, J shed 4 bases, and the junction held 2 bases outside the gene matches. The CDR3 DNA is TGTGCCAGCAGTGAAGAACTAGCGGGAGGGGCAGATACGCAGTATTTT. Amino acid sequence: CASSEELAGGADTQYF.

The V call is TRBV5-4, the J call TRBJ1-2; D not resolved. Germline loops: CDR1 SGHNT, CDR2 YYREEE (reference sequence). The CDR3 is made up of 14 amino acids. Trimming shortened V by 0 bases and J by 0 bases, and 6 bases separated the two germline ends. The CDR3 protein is CASSLASSNYGYTF. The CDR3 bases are TGTGCCAGCAGCTTGGCCAGTTCTAACTATGGCTACACCTTC.

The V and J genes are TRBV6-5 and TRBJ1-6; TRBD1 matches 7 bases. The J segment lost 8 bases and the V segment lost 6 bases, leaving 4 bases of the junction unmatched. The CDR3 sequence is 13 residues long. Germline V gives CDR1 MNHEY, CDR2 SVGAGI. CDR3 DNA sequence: TGTGCCAGCAGCCTCGACAGGGATTCACCCCTCCACTTT. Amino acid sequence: CASSLDRDSPLHF.

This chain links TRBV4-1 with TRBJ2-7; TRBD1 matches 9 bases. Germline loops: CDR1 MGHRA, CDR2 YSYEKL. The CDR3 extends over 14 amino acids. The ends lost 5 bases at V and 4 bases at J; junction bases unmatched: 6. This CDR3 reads CASSDGQGSYEQYF. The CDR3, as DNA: TGCGCCAGCAGCGACGGACAGGGGTCGTACGAGCAGTACTTC.

CDR3 nucleotide sequence: TGTGCCTGGACACAGGGGGCGAGCTCCTACGAGCAGTACTTC. Protein sequence: CAWTQGASSYEQYF. This sequence joins TRBV30 and TRBJ2-5; 9 bases line up with TRBD1. The J call is uncertain, as TRBJ2-7 better fits the DNA end. The CDR3 runs 14 residues. The germline gives CDR1 GTSNPN, CDR2 SVGIG (reference sequence).

DNA for the CDR3: TGTGCCTTTTCATCTAACAGGGCGAGCGGGGAGCTGTTTTTT. This codes for CAFSSNRASGELFF. This sequence joins TRBV30 and TRBJ2-2, with TRBD1 as a possible D gene (6 bases). Germline V CDR1 and CDR2: GTSNPN, SVGIG (reference sequence). Trimming stripped 7 bases from V and 7 bases from J, with 19 bases between. The CDR3 has 14 residues.

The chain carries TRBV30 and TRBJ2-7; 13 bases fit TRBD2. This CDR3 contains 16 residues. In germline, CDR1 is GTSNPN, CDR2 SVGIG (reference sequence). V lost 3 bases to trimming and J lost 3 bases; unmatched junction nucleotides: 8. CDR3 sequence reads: CAWSPGLAGVGYEQYF. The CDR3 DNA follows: TGTGCCTGGAGCCCCGGACTAGCGGGAGTAGGCTACGAGCAGTACTTC.

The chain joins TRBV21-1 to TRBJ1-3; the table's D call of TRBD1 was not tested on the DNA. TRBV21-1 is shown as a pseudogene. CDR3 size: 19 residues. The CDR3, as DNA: TGTGCCAGCAGCAAAAGGACTACAGTCGACAGGGGGCTCGGAAACACCATATATTTT. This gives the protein CASSKRTTVDRGLGNTIYF.

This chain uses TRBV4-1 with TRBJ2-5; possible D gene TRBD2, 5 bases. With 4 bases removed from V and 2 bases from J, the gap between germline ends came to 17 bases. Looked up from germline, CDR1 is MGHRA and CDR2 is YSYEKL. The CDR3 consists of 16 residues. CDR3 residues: CASSLRGGIPQETQYF. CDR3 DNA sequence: TGCGCCAGCAGCCTGAGAGGAGGAATCCCACAAGAGACCCAGTACTTC.

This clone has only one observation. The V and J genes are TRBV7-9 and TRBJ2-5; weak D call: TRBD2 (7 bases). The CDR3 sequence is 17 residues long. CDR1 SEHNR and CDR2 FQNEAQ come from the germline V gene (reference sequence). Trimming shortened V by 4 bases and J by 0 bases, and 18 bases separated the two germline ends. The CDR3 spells CASSSPIGGPNQETQYF. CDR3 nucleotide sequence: TGTGCCAGCAGCTCCCCAATCGGGGGGCCTAACCAAGAGACCCAGTACTTC.

This CDR3 reads CASSPLSDRATEAFF. The CDR3 coding sequence is TGTGCCAGCAGTCCTCTCTCGGACAGGGCCACTGAAGCTTTCTTT. This rearrangement joins TRBV6-1 to TRBJ1-1; 8 bases agree with TRBD1. CDR1 is MNHNS, CDR2 SASEGT, per germline. CDR3 length: 15 amino acids. V lost 5 bases, J lost 4 bases, and 9 bases stayed unmatched.

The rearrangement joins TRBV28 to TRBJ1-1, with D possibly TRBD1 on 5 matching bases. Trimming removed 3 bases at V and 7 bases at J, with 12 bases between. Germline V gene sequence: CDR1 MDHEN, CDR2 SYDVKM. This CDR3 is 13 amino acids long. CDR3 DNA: TGTGCCAGCAGTTTTGTCGGGGGAGTTGAAGCTTTCTTT. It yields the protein CASSFVGGVEAFF.

The CDR3 region has the DNA TGTGCCAGTAGGCAAGACAGGGAGTTTTCAGCTTTCTTT. It encodes CASRQDREFSAFF. The chain combines TRBV19 with TRBJ1-1; 7 positions match TRBD1. J was trimmed by 10 bases and V by 6 bases; bases with no gene match: 11. The CDR3 spans 13 residues. Germline V CDR1 and CDR2: LNHDA, SQIVND (reference sequence).

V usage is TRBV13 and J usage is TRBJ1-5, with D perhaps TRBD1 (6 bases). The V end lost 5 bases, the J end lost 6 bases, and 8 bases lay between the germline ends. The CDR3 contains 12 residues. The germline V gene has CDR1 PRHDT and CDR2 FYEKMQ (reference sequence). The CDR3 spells CASSQGGQPQHF. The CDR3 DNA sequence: TGTGCCAGCAGCCAAGGGGGTCAGCCCCAGCATTTT.

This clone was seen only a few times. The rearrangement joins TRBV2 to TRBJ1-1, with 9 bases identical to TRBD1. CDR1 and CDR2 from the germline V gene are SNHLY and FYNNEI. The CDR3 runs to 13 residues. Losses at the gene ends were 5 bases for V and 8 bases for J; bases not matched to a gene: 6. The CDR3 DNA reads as TGTGCCAGCAGTTTACAGGGGGCCTACGAAGCTTTCTTT. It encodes CASSLQGAYEAFF.

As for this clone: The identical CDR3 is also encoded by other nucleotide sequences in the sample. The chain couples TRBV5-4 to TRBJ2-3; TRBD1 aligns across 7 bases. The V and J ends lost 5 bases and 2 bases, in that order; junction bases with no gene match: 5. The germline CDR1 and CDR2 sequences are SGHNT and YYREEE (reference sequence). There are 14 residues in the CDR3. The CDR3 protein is CASSRQGATDTQYF. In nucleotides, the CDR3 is TGTGCCAGCAGTAGACAGGGTGCCACAGATACGCAGTATTTT.

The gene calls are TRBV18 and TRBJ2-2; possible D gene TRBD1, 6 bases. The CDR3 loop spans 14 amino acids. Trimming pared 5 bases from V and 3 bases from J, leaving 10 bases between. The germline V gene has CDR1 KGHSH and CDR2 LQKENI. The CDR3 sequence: CASSGNRDTGELFF. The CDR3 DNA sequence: TGTGCCAGCTCAGGCAACAGGGACACCGGGGAGCTGTTTTTT. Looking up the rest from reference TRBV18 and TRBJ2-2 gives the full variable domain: NAGVMQNPRHLVRRRGQEARLRCSPMKGHSHVYWYRQLPEEGLKFMVYLQKENIIDESGMPKERFSAEFPKEGPSILRIQQVVRGDSAAYFCASSGNRDTGELFFGEGSRLTVL.

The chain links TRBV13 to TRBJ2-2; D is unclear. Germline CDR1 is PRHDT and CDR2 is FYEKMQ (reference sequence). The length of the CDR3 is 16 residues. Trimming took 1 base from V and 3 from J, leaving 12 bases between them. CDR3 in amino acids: CASSLVSPFYTGELFF. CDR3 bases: TGTGCCAGCAGCTTAGTTTCCCCCTTCTACACCGGGGAGCTGTTTTTT.

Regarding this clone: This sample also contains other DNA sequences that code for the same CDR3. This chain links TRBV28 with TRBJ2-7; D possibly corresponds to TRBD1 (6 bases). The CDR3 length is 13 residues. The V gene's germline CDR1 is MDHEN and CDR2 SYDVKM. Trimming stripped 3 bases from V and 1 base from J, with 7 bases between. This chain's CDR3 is CASSFQGSYEQYF. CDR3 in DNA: TGTGCCAGCAGTTTCCAGGGGTCCTACGAGCAGTACTTC.